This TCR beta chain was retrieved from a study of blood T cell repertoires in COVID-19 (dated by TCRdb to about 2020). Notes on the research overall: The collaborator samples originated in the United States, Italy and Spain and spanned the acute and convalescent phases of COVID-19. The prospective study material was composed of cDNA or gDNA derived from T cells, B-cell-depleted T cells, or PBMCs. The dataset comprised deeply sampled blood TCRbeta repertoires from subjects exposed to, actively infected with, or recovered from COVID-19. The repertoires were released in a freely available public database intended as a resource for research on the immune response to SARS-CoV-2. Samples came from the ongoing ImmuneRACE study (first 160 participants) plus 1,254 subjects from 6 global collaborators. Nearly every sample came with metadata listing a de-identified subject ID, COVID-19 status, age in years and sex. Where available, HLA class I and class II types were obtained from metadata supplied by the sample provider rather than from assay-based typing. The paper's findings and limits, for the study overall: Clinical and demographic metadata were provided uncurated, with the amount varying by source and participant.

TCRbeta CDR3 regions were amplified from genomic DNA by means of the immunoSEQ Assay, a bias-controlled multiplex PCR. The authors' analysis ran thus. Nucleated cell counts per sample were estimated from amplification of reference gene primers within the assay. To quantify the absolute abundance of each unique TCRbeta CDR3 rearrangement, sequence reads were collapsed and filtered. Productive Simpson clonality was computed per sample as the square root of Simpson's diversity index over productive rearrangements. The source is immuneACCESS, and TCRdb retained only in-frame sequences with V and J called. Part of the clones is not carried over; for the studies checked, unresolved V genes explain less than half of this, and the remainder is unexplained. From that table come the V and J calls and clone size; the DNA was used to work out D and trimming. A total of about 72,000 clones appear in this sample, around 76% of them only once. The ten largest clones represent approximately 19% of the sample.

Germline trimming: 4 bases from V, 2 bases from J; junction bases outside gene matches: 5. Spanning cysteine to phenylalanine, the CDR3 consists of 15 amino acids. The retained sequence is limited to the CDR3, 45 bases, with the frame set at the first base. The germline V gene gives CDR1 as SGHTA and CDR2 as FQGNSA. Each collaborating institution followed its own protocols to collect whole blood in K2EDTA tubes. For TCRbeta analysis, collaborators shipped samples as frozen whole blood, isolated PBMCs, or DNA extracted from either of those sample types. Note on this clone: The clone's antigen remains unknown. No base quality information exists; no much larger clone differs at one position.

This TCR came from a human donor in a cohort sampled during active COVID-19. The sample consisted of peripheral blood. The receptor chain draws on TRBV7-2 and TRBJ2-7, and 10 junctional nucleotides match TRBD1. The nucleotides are TGTGCCAGCAGCTCGGGACAGGGGTCCACCTACGAGCAGTACTTC. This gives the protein CASSSGQGSTYEQYF.